Described below is a single T cell receptor beta chain sequence and its context. This record belongs to a study of radiotherapy plus CTLA-4 blockade in lung cancer. Whole-study context: Disease control reached roughly 33%, with objective responses in over 15%.

The protocol was immunoSEQ multiplex PCR, while the TCRdb copy is restricted to in-frame clones and leaves out a portion. This table holds 20,000 to 25,000 clones, approximately 73% found once. CDR1 is LNHNV, CDR2 YYDKDF, per germline (reference sequence). The V end lost 4 bases, the J end lost 2 bases, and 16 bases lay between the germline ends. The CDR3 sequence is 16 residues long. The sample was peripheral blood, taken from a patient treated with radiotherapy plus ipilimumab. V is TRBV15 and J is TRBJ2-3; maybe TRBD1 (6 bases). The TCR was taken from a human donor with non-small cell lung cancer who had stable disease on radiotherapy plus ipilimumab. CDR3 region: CATSTGVLLPTDTQYF. In nucleotides, the CDR3 is TGTGCCACCAGCACAGGGGTGCTTCTGCCCACAGATACGCAGTATTTT.